This T cell receptor beta chain was identified in a study of beta chain features in type 1 diabetes. Points from the study as a whole: The study found moderately but significantly shorter TCRB CDR3s in all four CD4+ subsets of Type 1 diabetes patients.

Trimming cost V 1 base and J 10 bases, with 8 bases left between them. The CDR3 is 13 amino acids. CDR1 and CDR2 from the germline V gene are SGHDN and FVKESK. What was sequenced were expressed TCRB transcripts, since all of the isolated RNA had been reverse transcribed. Approximately 3.5 million reads per sample on average were obtained from naive, central memory and regulatory T cell samples. Here immunoSEQ multiplex PCR was the method, and the copy in TCRdb shows in-frame clones only, minus some. The table includes about 660,000 clones, about an eighth detected once. Note on this clone: Antigen specificity is unknown.

V gene TRBV14 combines with J gene TRBJ1-6; TRBD1 might be the D (6 bases). The sequenced sample was naive CD4+ T cells from blood. The source of this sequence is a man in his late teens or twenties with type 1 diabetes. Here the CDR3 reads CASSQVGASPLHF. The CDR3 DNA sequence: TGTGCCAGCAGCCAAGTGGGGGCCTCACCCCTCCACTTT.